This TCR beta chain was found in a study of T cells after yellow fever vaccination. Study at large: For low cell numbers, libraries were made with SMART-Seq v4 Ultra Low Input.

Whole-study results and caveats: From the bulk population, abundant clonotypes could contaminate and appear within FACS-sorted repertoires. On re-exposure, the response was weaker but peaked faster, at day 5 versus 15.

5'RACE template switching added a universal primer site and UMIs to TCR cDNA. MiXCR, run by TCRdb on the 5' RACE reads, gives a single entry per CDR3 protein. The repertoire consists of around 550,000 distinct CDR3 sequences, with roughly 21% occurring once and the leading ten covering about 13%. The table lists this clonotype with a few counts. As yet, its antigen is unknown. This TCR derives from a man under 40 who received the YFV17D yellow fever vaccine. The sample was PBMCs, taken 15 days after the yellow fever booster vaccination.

The CDR3 sequence is CSASPAEGTDTQYF. CDR3 sequence (DNA): TGCAGTGCTAGTCCCGCGGAGGGCACAGATACGCAGTATTTT. The chain joins TRBV20-1 to TRBJ2-3; a possible D gene is TRBD2 (5 bases). Per germline, CDR1 DFQATT and CDR2 SNEGSKA (reference sequence). This CDR3 contains 14 residues. V was shortened by 3 bases and J by 1 base, with 11 bases between the two germline ends.